The 9 T cell receptor beta chains below all came from one sample that was sequenced in a study of PD-L1 blockade in urothelial cancer. Method: immunoSEQ multiplex PCR; TCRdb's copy keeps in-frame clones and lacks some. The table shows 31,000 or so clones, with about nine tenths occurring only once. Time point indicated: peripheral blood 6 weeks after treatment start. The sample consisted of PBMCs, taken around atezolizumab (anti-PD-L1) treatment. These receptors all come from an elderly man with urothelial cancer.

This chain uses TRBV4-1 with TRBJ2-2; TRBD2 might be the D (5 bases). Trimming removed 2 bases at V and 0 bases at J, with 7 bases between. The germline CDR1 and CDR2 sequences are MGHRA and YSYEKL. This CDR3 comprises 15 residues. The CDR3 bases are TGCGCCAGCAGCCAACCGGGGACGAACACCGGGGAGCTGTTTTTT. Translated: CASSQPGTNTGELFF.

The chain links TRBV6-4 to TRBJ1-4; D gene unclear. V was pared by 6 bases and J by 0 bases, with 11 bases between. Germline V gene sequence: CDR1 MRHNA, CDR2 SNTAGT. This CDR3 spans 15 amino acids. The CDR3 nucleotides read TGTGCCAGCAGCCCTGACTGGACAACTAATGAAAAACTGTTTTTT. This encodes CASSPDWTTNEKLFF.

V usage is TRBV10-1 and J usage is TRBJ2-2, with D hard to call. CDR1 is WNHNN and CDR2 is SYGVQD in the germline V gene (reference sequence). This CDR3 spans 14 amino acids. The V end was cut by 7 bases, the J end by 3 bases, with 12 bases between. The CDR3 DNA follows: TGCGCCAGCAAGCTCAACTTTTACACCGGGGAGCTGTTTTTT. It translates to CASKLNFYTGELFF.

This clone was seen more than once but under ten times. The J gene is TRBJ2-1, the V gene TRBV19; TRBD2 aligns across 15 bases. Trimming removed 7 bases from V and 9 bases from J; junction bases left unmatched: 22. CDR1 is LNHDA and CDR2 is SQIVND in the germline V gene (reference sequence). The CDR3 consists of 20 residues. The CDR3: CASNAGTGWTSGRARPEQFF. Written as DNA, the CDR3 is TGTGCCAGTAACGCCGGGACAGGGTGGACTAGCGGGAGGGCCAGGCCTGAGCAGTTCTTC.

This clone turned up a few times. The gene calls are TRBV5-4 and TRBJ2-1; 7 nucleotides agree with TRBD1. Trimming took 3 bases from V and 4 from J; bases not matched to a gene: 7. Germline values: CDR1 SGHNT, CDR2 YYREEE (reference sequence). The CDR3 is 15 residues long. In nucleotides, the CDR3 is TGTGCCAGCAGCTCTATGGACAGGCCTTACAATGAGCAGTTCTTC. Protein: CASSSMDRPYNEQFF.

The CDR3 here is CASSVRGIDEQYF. In DNA form, the CDR3 reads TGTGCCAGCAGCGTGAGAGGTATCGACGAGCAGTACTTC. The rearrangement links TRBV5-5 to TRBJ2-7; D gene uncertain. From germline, CDR1 is SGHKS and CDR2 YYEKEE (reference sequence). V gave up 4 bases and J gave up 5 bases, with 13 bases separating them. This CDR3 has 13 residues. Variable domain in full (rest from reference TRBV5-5 and TRBJ2-7): DAGVTQSPTHLIKTRGQQVTLRCSPISGHKSVSWYQQVLGQGPQFIFQYYEKEERGRGNFPDRFSARQFPNYSSELNVNALLLGDSALYLCASSVRGIDEQYFGPGTRLTVT.

The chain uses TRBV29-1 and TRBJ2-3, with D tentatively TRBD1 (5 bases). There are 12 residues in the CDR3. CDR1 is SQVTM and CDR2 is ANQGSEA in the germline V gene. V lost 3 bases and J lost 5, with 9 bases in between. CDR3 sequence: CSVDQGGDTQYF. The CDR3 nucleotides are TGCAGCGTTGACCAGGGCGGAGATACGCAGTATTTT.

Only one count was recorded for this clone. CDR3 region: CASSIYGSPDGYTF. CDR3 DNA: TGTGCCAGCAGTATCTACGGGTCACCAGATGGCTACACCTTC. The chain combines TRBV27 with TRBJ1-2; D gene unclear. The CDR3 length is 14 residues. The germline gives CDR1 MNHEY, CDR2 SMNVEV (reference sequence). Trimming stripped 5 bases from V and 6 bases from J, with 16 bases between.

This chain connects TRBV19 to TRBJ1-2; no clear D. The CDR3 contains 13 residues. CDR1 is LNHDA, CDR2 SQIVND, per germline (reference sequence). Trimming cost V 5 bases and J 5 bases, with 12 bases left between them. The CDR3 sequence is CASSPQTDYGYTF. The CDR3, as DNA: TGTGCCAGTAGTCCACAGACGGATTATGGCTACACCTTC.